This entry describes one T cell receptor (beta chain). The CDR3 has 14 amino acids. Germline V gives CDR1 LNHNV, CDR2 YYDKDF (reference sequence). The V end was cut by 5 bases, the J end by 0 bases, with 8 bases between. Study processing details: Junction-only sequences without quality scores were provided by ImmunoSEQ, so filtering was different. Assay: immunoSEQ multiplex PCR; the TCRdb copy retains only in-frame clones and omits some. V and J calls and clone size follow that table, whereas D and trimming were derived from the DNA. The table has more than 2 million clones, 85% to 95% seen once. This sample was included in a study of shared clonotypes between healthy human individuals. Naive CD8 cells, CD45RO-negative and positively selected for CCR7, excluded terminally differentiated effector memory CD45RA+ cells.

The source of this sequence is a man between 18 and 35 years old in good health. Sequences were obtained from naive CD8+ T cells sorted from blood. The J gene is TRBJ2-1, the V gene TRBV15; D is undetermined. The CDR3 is CATSGGSSYNEQFF. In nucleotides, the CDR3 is TGTGCCACCAGCGGCGGTAGCTCCTACAATGAGCAGTTCTTC.